Listed here are 15 T cell receptor beta chains from one sample, sequenced in a study of T cell responses to AZD1222 COVID-19 vaccine. The protocol was immunoSEQ multiplex PCR, while the TCRdb copy is restricted to in-frame clones and leaves out a portion. The sample consists of just under 90,000 clones, about 86% of them appearing once. The sequencing used peripheral blood, collected on day 0 of MenACWY control vaccination. The receptors were gathered from an adult in good health.

This clone was found a few times. The V gene is TRBV10-3, the J gene TRBJ2-2; 8 bases match TRBD1. The CDR3 has 13 amino acids. In germline, CDR1 is ENHRY, CDR2 SYGVKD. Trimming removed 10 bases from V and 4 bases from J; junction bases left unmatched: 5. DNA for the CDR3: TGTGCCACCGGGACAGGAGGCACCGGGGAGCTGTTTTTT. It codes for CATGTGGTGELFF.

The chain has TRBV10-3 and TRBJ1-1; 7 nucleotides agree with TRBD1. CDR1 ENHRY and CDR2 SYGVKD come from the germline V gene. After removal of 3 bases from V and 3 bases from J, the junction contained 10 bases not matched to a gene. This CDR3 contains 16 residues. As DNA, the CDR3 is TGTGCCATCAGTGAACGAGGGGGCCCTGTCGACACTGAAGCTTTCTTT. It codes for CAISERGGPVDTEAFF.

This clone was detected a few times. This rearrangement joins TRBV7-3 to TRBJ2-3, with D unresolved. The CDR3 runs 14 residues. The germline V gene encodes CDR1 SGHTA and CDR2 FQGTGA. Trimming stripped 5 bases from V and 3 bases from J, with 12 bases between. In nucleotides, the CDR3 is TGTGCCAGCAGCCGTAGCTCGGCGACAGATACGCAGTATTTT. Translated: CASSRSSATDTQYF.

This clone was observed a handful of times. The chain carries TRBV28 and TRBJ1-3; D uncertain. Germline CDR1 is MDHEN and CDR2 is SYDVKM. The CDR3 has 11 amino acids. V lost 6 bases and J 8 bases, leaving 8 bases between the germline ends. The DNA for the CDR3 is TGTGCCAGCAGGCTTATAGACACCATATATTTT. It translates to CASRLIDTIYF.

Details on this clone: The same CDR3 also results from other DNA sequences found in this sample. The rearrangement links TRBV30 to TRBJ1-3; no reliable D call. The CDR3 sequence is 14 residues long. Trimming removed 0 bases at V and 1 base at J, with 7 bases between. CDR1 and CDR2 (germline): GTSNPN, SVGIG (reference sequence). CDR3 DNA: TGTGCCTGGAGTGTGCGAGGGTCTGGAAACACCATATATTTT. Its translation: CAWSVRGSGNTIYF.

The chain uses TRBV7-2 and TRBJ2-2; D unclear. Germline CDR1 reads SGHTA; CDR2 reads FQGNSA. The length of the CDR3 is 12 residues. Deletions cut 5 bases from V and 9 bases from J, with 10 bases between. CDR3 DNA sequence: TGTGCCAGCAGCGAGGTGTACCGGGAGCTGTTTTTT. Protein product: CASSEVYRELFF. Filled out from reference TRBV7-2 and TRBJ2-2, the complete variable domain reads GAGVSQSPSNKVTEKGKDVELRCDPISGHTALYWYRQSLGQGLEFLIYFQGNSAPDKSGLPSDRFSAERTGGSVSTLTIQRTQQEDSAVYLCASSEVYRELFFGEGSRLTVL.

The rearrangement joins TRBV5-6 to TRBJ2-7, with a tentative D call TRBD1 (6 bases). CDR1 is SGHDT, CDR2 YYEEEE, per germline. Trimming took 4 bases from V and 4 from J, leaving 15 bases between them. The CDR3 runs to 14 residues. The CDR3 loop reads CASSREGELYEQYF. CDR3 sequence (DNA): TGTGCCAGCAGCCGTGAGGGGGAATTGTACGAGCAGTACTTC.

The V gene is TRBV7-2, the J gene TRBJ1-2; tentative D call: TRBD1 (5 bases). V was cut by 2 bases and J by 2 bases, with 12 bases left in between. CDR1 and CDR2 from the germline V gene are SGHTA and FQGNSA. This CDR3 comprises 15 residues. This chain's CDR3 is CASSLMAGTNYGYTF. The CDR3 DNA is TGTGCCAGCAGCTTAATGGCAGGGACGAACTATGGCTACACCTTC.

The chain carries TRBV6-1 and TRBJ1-4; no reliable D call. The germline gives CDR1 MNHNS, CDR2 SASEGT. The CDR3 runs to 14 residues. Trimming stripped 1 base from V and 5 bases from J, with 8 bases between. CDR3 nucleotides: TGTGCCAGCAGTGAAGGGAGAGGGAATGAAAAACTGTTTTTT. Translating it yields CASSEGRGNEKLFF.

The V and J genes are TRBV11-1 and TRBJ2-1; no firm D call. The V and J ends lost 2 bases and 9 bases respectively, with 14 bases between them. Per germline, CDR1 SGHAT and CDR2 FQDESV (reference sequence). CDR3 size: 14 residues. The chain's CDR3 is CASSLTTSRAEQFF. In DNA, the CDR3 is TGTGCCAGCAGCTTAACCACCTCACGGGCTGAGCAGTTCTTC.

This chain joins TRBV30 and TRBJ2-4; 8 bases are shared with TRBD1. V lost 2 bases, J lost 5 bases, and 5 bases stayed unmatched. This CDR3 comprises 14 residues. Germline V gene lookup returns CDR1 GTSNPN and CDR2 SVGIG (reference sequence). The CDR3 protein is CAWSRQGLENIQYF. The CDR3 nucleotides are TGTGCCTGGAGTCGACAGGGGCTGGAAAACATTCAGTACTTC.

The chain uses TRBV5-1 and TRBJ2-1, with 9 bases identical to TRBD2. Losses at the gene ends were 0 bases for V and 2 bases for J; bases not matched to a gene: 6. The CDR3 runs to 17 residues. CDR1 is SGHRS, CDR2 YFSETQ, per germline. The CDR3 loop reads CASSLGGLATTYNEQFF. DNA for the CDR3: TGCGCCAGCAGCTTGGGAGGACTAGCGACAACCTACAATGAGCAGTTCTTC.

V gene TRBV6-1 combines with J gene TRBJ1-5; D not certain. This CDR3 has 13 amino acids. Trimming cost V 1 base and J 7 bases, with 8 bases left between them. CDR1 is MNHNS, CDR2 SASEGT, per germline. CDR3: CASSEVPIQPQHF. The CDR3 bases are TGTGCCAGCAGTGAAGTTCCGATCCAGCCCCAGCATTTT.

The rearrangement links TRBV11-2 to TRBJ2-7; possibly TRBD1 for D (6 bases). The V and J ends lost 4 bases and 0 bases respectively, with 10 bases between them. The CDR3 sequence is 14 residues long. Germline-derived CDR1 and CDR2 are SGHAT and FQNNGV. The CDR3 DNA sequence: TGTGCCAGCAGCTCCGGGACATACTCCTACGAGCAGTACTTC. It codes for CASSSGTYSYEQYF.

The gene calls are TRBV19 and TRBJ2-5, with a tentative D call TRBD1 (6 bases). Germline CDR1 reads LNHDA; CDR2 reads SQIVND (reference sequence). The germline V and J ends were trimmed by 1 base and 4 bases, with 16 bases remaining between them. The CDR3 totals 16 residues. The CDR3 DNA sequence: TGTGCCAGTAGTATAGTCGGACAGTGGGGACGAGAGACCCAGTACTTC. Translating gives CASSIVGQWGRETQYF.